The entry below gives a single TCR beta chain sequence along with its context. Its antigen remains unknown. These data belong to a study of shared clonotypes between healthy human individuals. Overall study findings and caveats: Non-shared clonotypes had lower generation probabilities than those shared by all four donors. Apart from blood, nothing was sampled; tissue repertoires likely differ.

The germline CDR1 and CDR2 sequences are SGHAT and FQNNGV. The ends were cut back, 0 bases at V and 7 bases at J, with 15 bases in the middle. The length of the CDR3 is 15 residues. Healthy adults negative for HIV, lacking recent acute infections or vaccinations, served as donors. Data came from immunoSEQ multiplex PCR; TCRdb stores just in-frame clones and leaves some out. The sample lists some 2.3 million clones; roughly 93% were seen once. What was sequenced was naive CD4+ T cells from PBMCs. The sample's subset: CD45RA+ positively selected. The V gene is TRBV11-2, the J gene TRBJ1-2, with a possible D match to TRBD1 (5 bases). The TCR originated in a man between 18 and 29 years old in good health. Some clones in this sample may be carry-over from other donors' samples. CDR3 loop: CASSLDLGGIGGYTF. The CDR3 DNA follows: TGTGCCAGCAGCTTAGATCTGGGGGGTATAGGTGGCTACACCTTC.